This T cell receptor (beta chain) was sequenced for a study of shared clonotypes between healthy human individuals. Assay: immunoSEQ multiplex PCR; the TCRdb copy retains only in-frame clones and omits some. The repertoire consists of some 500,000 clones, with approximately 95% occurring once and the leading ten covering approximately 0.06%. CDR1 and CDR2 (germline): SQVTM, ANQGSEA. V was clipped by 5 bases and J by 1 base; unmatched bases: 13. The CDR3 totals 16 residues. Sequenced sample: naive CD4+ T cells sorted from blood. The sample's subset: CD45RA+ positively selected. The J gene is TRBJ1-1, the V gene TRBV29-1, with 7 positions matching TRBD1. The TCR sequence derives from a woman aged 30 to 39 in good health. CDR3 amino acids: CSVKGTARGTNTEAFF. The CDR3 DNA reads as TGCAGCGTTAAGGGGACAGCCAGGGGGACGAACACTGAAGCTTTCTTT.